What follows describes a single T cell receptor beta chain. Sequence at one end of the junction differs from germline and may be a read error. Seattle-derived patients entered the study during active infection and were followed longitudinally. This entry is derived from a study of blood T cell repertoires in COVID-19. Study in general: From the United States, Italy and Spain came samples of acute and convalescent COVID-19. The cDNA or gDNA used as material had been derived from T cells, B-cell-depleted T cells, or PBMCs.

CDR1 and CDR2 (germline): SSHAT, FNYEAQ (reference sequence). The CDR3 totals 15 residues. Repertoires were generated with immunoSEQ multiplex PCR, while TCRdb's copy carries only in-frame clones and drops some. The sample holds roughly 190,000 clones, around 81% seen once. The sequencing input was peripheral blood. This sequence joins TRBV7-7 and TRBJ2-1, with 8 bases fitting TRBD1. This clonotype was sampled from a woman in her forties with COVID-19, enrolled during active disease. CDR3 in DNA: TGTGCTAGCAGCTTTAGCCGGACAGGGATAAATGAGCAGTTCTTC. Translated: CASSFSRTGINEQFF.